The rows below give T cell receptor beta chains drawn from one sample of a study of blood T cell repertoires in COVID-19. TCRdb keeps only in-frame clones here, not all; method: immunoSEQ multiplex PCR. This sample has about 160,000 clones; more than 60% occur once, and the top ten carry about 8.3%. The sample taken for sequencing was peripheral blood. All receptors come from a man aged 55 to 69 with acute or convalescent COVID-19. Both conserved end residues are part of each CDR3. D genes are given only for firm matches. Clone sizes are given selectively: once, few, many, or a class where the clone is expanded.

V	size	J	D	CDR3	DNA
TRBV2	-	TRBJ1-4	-	CASSVRETTNEKLFF	TGTGCCAGCAGTGTTCGGGAGACAACTAATGAAAAACTGTTTTTT
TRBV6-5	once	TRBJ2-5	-	CASTGKRGQETQYF	TGTGCCAGCACTGGAAAACGGGGGCAAGAGACCCAGTACTTC
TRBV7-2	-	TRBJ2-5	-	CASSLDGGRQETQYF	TGTGCCAGCAGCTTAGACGGAGGGCGTCAAGAGACCCAGTACTTC
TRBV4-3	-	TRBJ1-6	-	CASSRASGWDSPLHF	TGCGCCAGCAGCCGCGCCAGCGGATGGGATTCACCCCTCCACTTT
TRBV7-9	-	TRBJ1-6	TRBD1	CASSLGDRDSPLHF	TGTGCCAGCAGCTTGGGGGACAGGGACTCACCCCTCCACTTT
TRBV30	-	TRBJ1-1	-	CAWVATLGQRNTEAFF	TGTGCCTGGGTGGCGACACTTGGACAGCGGAACACTGAAGCTTTCTTT
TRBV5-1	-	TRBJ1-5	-	CASSLFGGEGQPQHF	TGCGCCAGCAGCTTGTTTGGCGGGGAGGGTCAGCCCCAGCATTTT
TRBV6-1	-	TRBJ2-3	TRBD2	CASSEMETSGGNTQYF	TGTGCCAGCAGTGAAATGGAAACTAGCGGGGGGAATACGCAGTATTTT
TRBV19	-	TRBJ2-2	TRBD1	CASSVDRARELFF	TGTGCCAGTAGTGTTGACAGGGCCAGGGAGCTGTTTTTT
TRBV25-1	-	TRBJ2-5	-	CASSETGSETQYF	TGTGCCAGCAGTGAGACAGGTTCCGAGACCCAGTACTTC
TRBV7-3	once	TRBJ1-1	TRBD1	CASSSTGTGVNTEAFF	TGTGCCAGCAGCTCGACCGGGACAGGGGTGAACACTGAAGCTTTCTTT
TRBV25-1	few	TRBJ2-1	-	CASSDSLAGNEQFF	TGTGCCAGCAGTGACTCCCTTGCGGGCAATGAGCAGTTCTTC
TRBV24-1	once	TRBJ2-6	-	CATSDRSGANVLTF	TGTGCCACCAGCGACAGATCTGGGGCCAACGTCCTGACTTTC
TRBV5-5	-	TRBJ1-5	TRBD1	CASSSRQGGQPQHF	TGTGCCAGCAGCTCCCGACAGGGGGGCCAGCCCCAGCATTTT
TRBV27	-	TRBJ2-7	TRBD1	CASSLTGGRYEQYF	TGTGCCAGCAGTTTGACAGGGGGCAGATACGAGCAGTACTTC
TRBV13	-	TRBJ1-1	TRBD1	CASSSYDRVGGKAFF	TGTGCCAGCAGCTCCTACGACAGGGTGGGGGGTAAAGCTTTCTTT
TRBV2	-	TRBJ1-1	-	CASIRGTEAFF	TGTGCCAGCATAAGGGGAACTGAAGCTTTCTTT
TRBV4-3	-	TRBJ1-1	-	CASSHLSGGTEAFF	TGCGCCAGCAGCCATCTATCGGGTGGCACTGAAGCTTTCTTT
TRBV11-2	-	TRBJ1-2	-	CASSLDQGIGGYTF	TGTGCCAGCAGCTTAGACCAGGGGATTGGTGGCTACACCTTC
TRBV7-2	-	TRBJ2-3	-	CASSSPPVADTQYF	TGTGCCAGCAGCTCCCCCCCGGTCGCAGATACGCAGTATTTT
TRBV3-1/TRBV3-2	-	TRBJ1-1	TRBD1	CASSPGQGASEAFF	TGTGCCAGCAGCCCAGGACAGGGGGCTTCTGAAGCTTTCTTT
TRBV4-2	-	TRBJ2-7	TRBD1	CASSQEAQGTAYEQYF	TGTGCCAGCAGCCAAGAAGCACAGGGGACCGCCTACGAGCAGTACTTC
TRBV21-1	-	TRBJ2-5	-	CASSKATGPSQETQYF	TGTGCCAGCAGCAAAGCGACAGGGCCCAGCCAAGAGACCCAGTACTTC
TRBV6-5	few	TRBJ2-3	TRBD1	CASTVGQGAGDTQYF	TGTGCCAGCACCGTAGGACAGGGGGCAGGAGATACGCAGTATTTT
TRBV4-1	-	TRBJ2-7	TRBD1	CASSQVIPGQGAYEQYF	TGCGCCAGCAGCCAAGTGATACCGGGACAGGGGGCCTACGAGCAGTACTTC
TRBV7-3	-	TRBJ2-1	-	CASSSGFSYNEQFF	TGTGCCAGCAGCTCAGGGTTCTCCTACAATGAGCAGTTCTTC
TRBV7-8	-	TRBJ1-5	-	CASSLVGRDEPQHF	TGTGCCAGCAGCTTAGTAGGGAGGGATGAACCCCAGCATTTT
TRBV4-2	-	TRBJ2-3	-	CASSPRPGLHTDTQYF	TGTGCCAGCAGCCCACGTCCGGGACTGCACACAGATACGCAGTATTTT
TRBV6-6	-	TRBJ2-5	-	CASSPGTFQETQYF	TGTGCCAGCAGTCCTGGGACATTTCAAGAGACCCAGTACTTC
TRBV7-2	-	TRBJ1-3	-	CASSSGQSSGNTIYF	TGTGCCAGCAGTTCCGGACAGAGCTCTGGAAACACCATATATTTT
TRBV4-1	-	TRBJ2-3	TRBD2	CASSRLAGGPKFTDTQYF	TGCGCCAGCAGCCGTCTAGCGGGGGGGCCTAAATTCACAGATACGCAGTATTTT
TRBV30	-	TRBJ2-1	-	CAWSKHHNEQFF	TGTGCCTGGAGTAAACACCACAATGAGCAGTTCTTC
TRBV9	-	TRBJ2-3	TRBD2	CASSYSGDTDTQYF	TGTGCCAGCAGCTATAGCGGGGACACAGATACGCAGTATTTT
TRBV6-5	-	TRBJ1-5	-	CASSLEWNQPQHF	TGTGCCAGCAGTTTAGAGTGGAATCAGCCCCAGCATTTT
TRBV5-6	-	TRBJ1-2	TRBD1	CASSLRRGQGYTF	TGTGCCAGCAGCTTGAGAAGGGGACAGGGCTACACCTTC
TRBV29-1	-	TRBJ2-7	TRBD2	CSVERLAGANYEQYF	TGCAGCGTTGAAAGGCTAGCGGGGGCCAACTACGAGCAGTACTTC
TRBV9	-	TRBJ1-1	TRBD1	CASSAIDRDRTEAFF	TGTGCCAGCAGCGCAATAGACAGGGATCGAACTGAAGCTTTCTTT
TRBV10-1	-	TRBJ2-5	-	CASSTGQTPLRTQYF	TGCGCCAGCAGTACCGGACAGACTCCCCTGAGGACCCAGTACTTC
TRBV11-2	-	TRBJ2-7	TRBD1	CASSPGQVSYEQYF	TGTGCCAGCAGCCCCGGACAGGTCTCCTACGAGCAGTACTTC
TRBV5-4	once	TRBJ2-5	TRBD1	CASSLRRDRGETQYF	TGTGCCAGCAGCTTACGCCGGGACAGGGGAGAGACCCAGTACTTC
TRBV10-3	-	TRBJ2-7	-	CAIRTDPGILSHEQYF	TGTGCCATCAGGACAGACCCAGGGATACTAAGCCACGAGCAGTACTTC
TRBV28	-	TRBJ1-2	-	CASSVIFGVGYTF	TGTGCCAGCAGCGTGATTTTCGGGGTTGGCTACACCTTC
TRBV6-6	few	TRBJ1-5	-	CASSTGMAEEPQHF	TGTGCCAGCAGCACTGGAATGGCTGAGGAGCCCCAGCATTTT
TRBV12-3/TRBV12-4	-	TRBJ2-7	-	CASGLRGPYEQYF	TGTGCCAGCGGCTTGCGGGGGCCCTACGAGCAGTACTTC
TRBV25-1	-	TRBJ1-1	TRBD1	CASTRGTANTEAFF	TGTGCCAGCACCCGAGGGACAGCCAACACTGAAGCTTTCTTT
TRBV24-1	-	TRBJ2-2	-	CATSDGPGGAGGELFF	TGTGCCACCAGTGATGGGCCCGGAGGGGCAGGCGGGGAGCTGTTTTTT
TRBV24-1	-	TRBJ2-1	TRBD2	CATSDPDGAGVSYNEQFF	TGTGCCACCAGTGACCCCGACGGGGCGGGGGTAAGCTACAATGAGCAGTTCTTC
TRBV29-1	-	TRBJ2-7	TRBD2	CSVSNGGNYEQYF	TGCAGCGTTTCTAACGGGGGGAACTACGAGCAGTACTTC
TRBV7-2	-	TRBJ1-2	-	CASSSRGGYGYTF	TGTGCCAGCAGCTCGAGGGGGGGGTATGGCTACACCTTC
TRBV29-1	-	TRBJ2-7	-	CSVEGTETYEQYF	TGCAGCGTTGAAGGAACGGAGACCTACGAGCAGTACTTC